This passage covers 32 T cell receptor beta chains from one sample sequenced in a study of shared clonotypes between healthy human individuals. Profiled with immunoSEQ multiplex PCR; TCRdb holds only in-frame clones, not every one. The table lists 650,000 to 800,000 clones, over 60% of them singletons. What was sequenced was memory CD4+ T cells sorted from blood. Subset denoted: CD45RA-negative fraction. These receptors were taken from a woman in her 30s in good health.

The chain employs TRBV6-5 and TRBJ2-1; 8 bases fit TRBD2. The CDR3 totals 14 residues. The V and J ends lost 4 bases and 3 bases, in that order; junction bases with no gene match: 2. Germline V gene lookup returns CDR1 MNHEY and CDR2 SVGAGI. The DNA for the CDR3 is TGTGCCAGCAGTTCCCTAGCGGGCTACAATGAGCAGTTCTTC. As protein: CASSSLAGYNEQFF.

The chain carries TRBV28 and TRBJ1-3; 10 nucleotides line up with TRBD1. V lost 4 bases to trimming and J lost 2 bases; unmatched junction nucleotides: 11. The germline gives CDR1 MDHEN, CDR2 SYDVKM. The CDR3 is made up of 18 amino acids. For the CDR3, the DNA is TGTGCCAGCAGTTCGTACCGGGACAGGGGACGAACTGGAAACACCATATATTTT. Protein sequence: CASSSYRDRGRTGNTIYF.

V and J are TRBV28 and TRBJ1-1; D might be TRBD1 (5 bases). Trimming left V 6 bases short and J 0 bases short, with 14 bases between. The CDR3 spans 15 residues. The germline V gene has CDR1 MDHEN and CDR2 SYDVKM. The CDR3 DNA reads TGTGCCAGCAGCACCGCGGGGCTGATGAACACTGAAGCTTTCTTT. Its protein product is CASSTAGLMNTEAFF.

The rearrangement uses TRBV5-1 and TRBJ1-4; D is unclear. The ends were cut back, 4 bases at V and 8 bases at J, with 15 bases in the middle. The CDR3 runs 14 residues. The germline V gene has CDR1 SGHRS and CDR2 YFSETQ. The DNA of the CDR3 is TGCGCCAGCAGCACGGGTCCTCCAGAGGAAAAACTGTTTTTT. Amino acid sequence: CASSTGPPEEKLFF.

CDR3 loop: CASSQGTFTGGRYSNQPQHF. CDR3 DNA sequence: TGCGCCAGCAGCCAAGGGACTTTCACAGGGGGGAGGTACAGCAATCAGCCCCAGCATTTT. The chain couples TRBV4-1 to TRBJ1-5, with TRBD1 matching over 8 bases. Germline V gives CDR1 MGHRA, CDR2 YSYEKL. The ends lost 1 base at V and 1 base at J; junction bases unmatched: 15. This CDR3 is 20 amino acids long.

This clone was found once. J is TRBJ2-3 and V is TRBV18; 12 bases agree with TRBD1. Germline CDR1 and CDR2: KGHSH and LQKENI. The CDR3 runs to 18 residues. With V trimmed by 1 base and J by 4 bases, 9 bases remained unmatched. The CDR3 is CASSPLGTGGRRSDTQYF. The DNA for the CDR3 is TGTGCCAGCTCACCACTTGGGACAGGGGGCCGTCGTTCAGATACGCAGTATTTT. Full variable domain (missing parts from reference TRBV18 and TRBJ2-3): NAGVMQNPRHLVRRRGQEARLRCSPMKGHSHVYWYRQLPEEGLKFMVYLQKENIIDESGMPKERFSAEFPKEGPSILRIQQVVRGDSAAYFCASSPLGTGGRRSDTQYFGPGTRLTVL.

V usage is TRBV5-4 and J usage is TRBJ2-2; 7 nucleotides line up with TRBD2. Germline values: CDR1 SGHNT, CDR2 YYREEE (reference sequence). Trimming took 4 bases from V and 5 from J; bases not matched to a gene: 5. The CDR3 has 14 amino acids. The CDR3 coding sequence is TGTGCCAGCAGCCCGGCGGGGGTGACCGGGGAGCTGTTTTTT. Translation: CASSPAGVTGELFF. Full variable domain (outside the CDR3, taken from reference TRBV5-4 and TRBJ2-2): ETGVTQSPTHLIKTRGQQVTLRCSSQSGHNTVSWYQQALGQGPQFIFQYYREEENGRGNFPPRFSGLQFPNYSSELNVNALELDDSALYLCASSPAGVTGELFFGEGSRLTVL.

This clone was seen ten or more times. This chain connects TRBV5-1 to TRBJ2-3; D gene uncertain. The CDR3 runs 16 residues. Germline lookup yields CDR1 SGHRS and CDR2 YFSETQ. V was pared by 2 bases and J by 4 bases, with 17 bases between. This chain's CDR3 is CASSFTGPSSADTQYF. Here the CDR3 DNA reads TGCGCCAGCAGCTTTACCGGACCAAGCTCAGCAGATACGCAGTATTTT.

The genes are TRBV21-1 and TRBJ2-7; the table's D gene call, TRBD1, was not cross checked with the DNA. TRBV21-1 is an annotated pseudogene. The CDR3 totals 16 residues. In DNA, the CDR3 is TGTGCCAGCAGCAAAAGGTATCCAGGGGGACGCTACGAGCAGTACTTC. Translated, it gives CASSKRYPGGRYEQYF.

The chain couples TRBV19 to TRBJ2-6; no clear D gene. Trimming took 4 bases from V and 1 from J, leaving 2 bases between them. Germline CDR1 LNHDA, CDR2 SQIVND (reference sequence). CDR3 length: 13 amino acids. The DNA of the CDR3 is TGTGCCAGTAGTAAGTCTGGGGCCAACGTCCTGACTTTC. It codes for CASSKSGANVLTF.

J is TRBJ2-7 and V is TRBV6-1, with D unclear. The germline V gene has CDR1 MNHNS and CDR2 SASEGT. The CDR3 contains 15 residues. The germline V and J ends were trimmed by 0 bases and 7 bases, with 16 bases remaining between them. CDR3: CASSEALISPIEQYF. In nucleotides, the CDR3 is TGTGCCAGCAGTGAAGCGCTCATAAGCCCTATTGAGCAGTACTTC.

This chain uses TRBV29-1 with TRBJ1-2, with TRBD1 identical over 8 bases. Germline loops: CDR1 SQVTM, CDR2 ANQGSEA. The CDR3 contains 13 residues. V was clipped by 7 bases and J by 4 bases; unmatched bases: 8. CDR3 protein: CSGRLTGGYGYTF. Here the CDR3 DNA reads TGCAGCGGCCGCCTTACAGGGGGCTATGGCTACACCTTC.

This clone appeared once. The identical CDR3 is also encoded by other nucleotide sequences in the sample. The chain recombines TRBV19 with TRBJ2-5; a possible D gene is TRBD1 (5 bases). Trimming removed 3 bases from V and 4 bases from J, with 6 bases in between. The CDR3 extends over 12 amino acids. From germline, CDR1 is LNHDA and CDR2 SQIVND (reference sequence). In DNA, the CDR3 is TGTGCCAGTAGTATCCAGGGAGAGACCCAGTACTTC. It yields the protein CASSIQGETQYF.

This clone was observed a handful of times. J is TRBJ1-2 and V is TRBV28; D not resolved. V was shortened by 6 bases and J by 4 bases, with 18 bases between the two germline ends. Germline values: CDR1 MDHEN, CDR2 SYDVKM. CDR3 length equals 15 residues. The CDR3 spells CASREVRGGVYGYTF. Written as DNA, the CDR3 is TGTGCCAGCAGAGAAGTCCGGGGTGGGGTCTATGGCTACACCTTC.

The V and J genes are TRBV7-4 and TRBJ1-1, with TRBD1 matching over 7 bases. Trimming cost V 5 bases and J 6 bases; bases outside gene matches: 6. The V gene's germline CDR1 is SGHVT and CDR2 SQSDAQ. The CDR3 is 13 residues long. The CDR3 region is CASSSDRAPEAFF. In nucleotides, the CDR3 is TGTGCCAGCAGCAGTGACAGGGCCCCTGAAGCTTTCTTT.

This CDR3 reads CASTSGVELVRGYTF. As DNA, the CDR3 is TGTGCCAGCACCTCGGGCGTTGAGCTAGTTCGGGGCTACACCTTC. The chain employs TRBV28 and TRBJ1-2; D call uncertain. Trimming took 7 bases from V and 8 from J, leaving 23 bases between them. This CDR3 contains 15 residues. Germline loops: CDR1 MDHEN, CDR2 SYDVKM.

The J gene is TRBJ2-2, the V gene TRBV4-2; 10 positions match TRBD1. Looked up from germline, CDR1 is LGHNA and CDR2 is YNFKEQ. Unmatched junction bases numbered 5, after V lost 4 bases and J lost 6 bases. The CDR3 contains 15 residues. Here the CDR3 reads CASSPDRGRAGELFF. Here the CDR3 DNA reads TGTGCCAGCAGCCCCGACAGGGGGCGCGCCGGGGAGCTGTTTTTT.

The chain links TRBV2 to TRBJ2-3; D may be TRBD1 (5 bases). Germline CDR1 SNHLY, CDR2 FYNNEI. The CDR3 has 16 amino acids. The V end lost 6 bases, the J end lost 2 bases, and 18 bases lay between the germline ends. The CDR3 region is CASRLRAADYTDTQYF. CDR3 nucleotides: TGTGCCAGCAGGCTCAGGGCGGCCGATTACACAGATACGCAGTATTTT.

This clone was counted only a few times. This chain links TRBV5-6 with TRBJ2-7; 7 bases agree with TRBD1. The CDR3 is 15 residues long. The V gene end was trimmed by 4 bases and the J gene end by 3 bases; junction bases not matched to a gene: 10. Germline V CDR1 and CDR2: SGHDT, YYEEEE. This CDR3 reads CASSPIDRENYEQYF. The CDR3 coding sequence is TGTGCCAGCAGCCCCATTGACAGGGAGAACTACGAGCAGTACTTC.

CDR3 in amino acids: CASRGPGTGLVGELFF. The CDR3 DNA is TGTGCCAGCAGGGGACCCGGGACAGGGTTAGTCGGGGAGCTGTTTTTT. V and J are TRBV27 and TRBJ2-2; TRBD1 matches 9 bases. CDR3 length: 16 amino acids. Germline assignment: CDR1 MNHEY and CDR2 SMNVEV (reference sequence). V gave up 6 bases and J gave up 7 bases; unmatched junction bases: 12.

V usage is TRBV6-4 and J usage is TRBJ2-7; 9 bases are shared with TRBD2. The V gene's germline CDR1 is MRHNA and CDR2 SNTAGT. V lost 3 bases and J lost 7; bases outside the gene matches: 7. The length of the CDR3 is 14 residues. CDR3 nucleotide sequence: TGTGCCAGCAGTGAACTAGCGGGTCACGGGGAGCAGTACTTC. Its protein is CASSELAGHGEQYF.

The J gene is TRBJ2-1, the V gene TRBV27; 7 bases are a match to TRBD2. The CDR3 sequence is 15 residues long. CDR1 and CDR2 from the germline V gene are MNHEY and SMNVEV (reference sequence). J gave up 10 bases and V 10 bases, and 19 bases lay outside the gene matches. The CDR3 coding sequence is TGTGCCACCAGGCGGGGCGGGAGTGGGTCGGCCGAGCAGTTCTTC. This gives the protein CATRRGGSGSAEQFF.

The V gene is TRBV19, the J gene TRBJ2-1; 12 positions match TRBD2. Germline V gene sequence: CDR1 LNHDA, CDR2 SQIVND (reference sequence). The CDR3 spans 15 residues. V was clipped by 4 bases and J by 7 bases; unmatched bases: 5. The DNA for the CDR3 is TGTGCCAGTAGTAGGCTAGCGGGAGGGATAAATGAGCAGTTCTTC. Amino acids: CASSRLAGGINEQFF. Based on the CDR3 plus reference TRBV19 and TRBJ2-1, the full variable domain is DGGITQSPKYLFRKEGQNVTLSCEQNLNHDAMYWYRQDPGQGLRLIYYSQIVNDFQKGDIAEGYSVSREKKESFPLTVTSAQKNPTAFYLCASSRLAGGINEQFFGPGTRLTVL.

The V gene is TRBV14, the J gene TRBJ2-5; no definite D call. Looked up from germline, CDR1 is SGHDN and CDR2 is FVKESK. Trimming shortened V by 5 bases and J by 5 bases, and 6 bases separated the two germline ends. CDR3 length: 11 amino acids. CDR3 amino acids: CASSSFETQYF. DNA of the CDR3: TGTGCCAGCAGCTCGTTTGAGACCCAGTACTTC.

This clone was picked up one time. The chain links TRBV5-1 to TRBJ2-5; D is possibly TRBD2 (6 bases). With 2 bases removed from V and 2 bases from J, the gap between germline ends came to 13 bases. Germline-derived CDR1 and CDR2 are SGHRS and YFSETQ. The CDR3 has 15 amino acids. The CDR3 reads CASSFLAGRQETQYF. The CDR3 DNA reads TGCGCCAGCAGCTTCCTGGCGGGACGACAAGAGACCCAGTACTTC.

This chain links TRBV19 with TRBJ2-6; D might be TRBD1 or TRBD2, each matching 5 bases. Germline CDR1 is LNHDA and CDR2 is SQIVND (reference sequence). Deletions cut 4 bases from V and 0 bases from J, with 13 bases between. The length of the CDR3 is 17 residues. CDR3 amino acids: CASSNQGPYSGANVLTF. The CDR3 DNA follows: TGTGCCAGTAGTAACCAGGGACCTTACTCTGGGGCCAACGTCCTGACTTTC.

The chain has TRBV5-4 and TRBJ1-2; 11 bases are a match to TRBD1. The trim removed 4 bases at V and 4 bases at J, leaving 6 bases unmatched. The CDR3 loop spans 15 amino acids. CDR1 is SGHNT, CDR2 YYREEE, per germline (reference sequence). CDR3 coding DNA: TGTGCCAGCAGCGGACCGGGACAGGGGGTCTATGGCTACACCTTC. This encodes CASSGPGQGVYGYTF. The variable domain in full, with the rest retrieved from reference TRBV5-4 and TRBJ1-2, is ETGVTQSPTHLIKTRGQQVTLRCSSQSGHNTVSWYQQALGQGPQFIFQYYREEENGRGNFPPRFSGLQFPNYSSELNVNALELDDSALYLCASSGPGQGVYGYTFGSGTRLTVV.

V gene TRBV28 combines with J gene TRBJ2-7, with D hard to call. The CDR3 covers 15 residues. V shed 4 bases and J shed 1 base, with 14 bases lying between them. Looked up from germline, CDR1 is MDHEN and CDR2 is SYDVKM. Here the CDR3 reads CASSWDTQLSYEQYF. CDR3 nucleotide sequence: TGTGCCAGCAGTTGGGATACGCAATTGTCCTACGAGCAGTACTTC.

The chain's CDR3 is CATSRDRDGTGGELFF. CDR3 nucleotide sequence: TGTGCCACCAGCAGAGATCGGGACGGGACGGGCGGGGAGCTGTTTTTT. V is TRBV15 and J is TRBJ2-2; D tentatively reads TRBD1 or TRBD2 (5 bases each). The germline gives CDR1 LNHNV, CDR2 YYDKDF (reference sequence). This CDR3 is built from 16 residues. Trimming stripped 0 bases from V and 7 bases from J, with 15 bases between.

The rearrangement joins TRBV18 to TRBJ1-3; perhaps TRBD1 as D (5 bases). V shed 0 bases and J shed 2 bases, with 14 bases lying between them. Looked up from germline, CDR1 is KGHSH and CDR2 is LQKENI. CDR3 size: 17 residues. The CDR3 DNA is TGTGCCAGCTCACCACCGCAGGGTTTAATTACTGGAAACACCATATATTTT. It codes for CASSPPQGLITGNTIYF.

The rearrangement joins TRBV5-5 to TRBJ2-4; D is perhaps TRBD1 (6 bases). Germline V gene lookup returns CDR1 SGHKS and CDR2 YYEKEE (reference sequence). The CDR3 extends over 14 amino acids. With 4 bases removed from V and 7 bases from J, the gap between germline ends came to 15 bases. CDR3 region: CASSHNRQGNIQYF. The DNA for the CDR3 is TGTGCCAGCAGCCACAACCGCCAGGGGAACATTCAGTACTTC.

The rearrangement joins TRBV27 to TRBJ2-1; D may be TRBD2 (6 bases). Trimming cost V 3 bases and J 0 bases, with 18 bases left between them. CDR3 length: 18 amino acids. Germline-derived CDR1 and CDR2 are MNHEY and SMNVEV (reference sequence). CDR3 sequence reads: CASSLGLRAGSSYNEQFF. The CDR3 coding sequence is TGTGCCAGCAGTTTGGGCCTCCGGGCGGGGAGCTCCTACAATGAGCAGTTCTTC.